The source of this TCR beta chain is a study of radiation and T cells in renal cell carcinoma. Treatment noted: 15 Gy SBRT to primary tumor, nephrectomy 4 weeks later. Nephrectomy followed 15 Gy stereotactic body radiation by 4 weeks. Clear cell pathology was present in this patient's renal cell carcinoma. This CDR3 is built from 15 residues. V lost 4 bases, J lost 3 bases, and 6 bases stayed unmatched. Germline lookup yields CDR1 SGHNT and CDR2 YYREEE (reference sequence). The study's findings and limits: Without pretreatment biopsies, baseline tumor clonotype presence was undetermined.

Turning to this clone: Its antigen is undetermined.

Using immunoSEQ multiplex PCR, the repertoire was profiled, and TCRdb retains in-frame clones only, with some absent. The table lists roughly 9,600 clones, around 63% of them singletons. The origin of this receptor is a woman in her forties or fifties with renal cell carcinoma. The sample here was tumor tissue, taken from a patient whose treatment included radiotherapy and nephrectomy. This sequence joins TRBV5-4 and TRBJ2-3; 9 nucleotides line up with TRBD1. The CDR3 DNA is TGTGCCAGCAGCCCACAACAGGGGGCTACAGATACGCAGTATTTT. Its translation: CASSPQQGATDTQYF.